Below, one T cell receptor (beta chain) is given with its context. Per the original methods: Nucleated cell counts were estimated from reference gene primer amplification. The table came from immunoSEQ multiplex PCR; TCRdb's copy has only in-frame clones and leaves some out. V, J and clone size reflect that table, while D and trimming were determined from the DNA. The repertoire consists of a few hundred thousand clones, with 70% to 90% occurring once and the leading ten covering around 2.8%. The sample comes from a study of blood T cell repertoires in COVID-19. Overall study: PBMCs, B-cell-depleted T cells, or T cells were the source of the cDNA or gDNA that made up the material.

Germline V CDR1 and CDR2: LGHDT, YNNKEL (reference sequence). This CDR3 comprises 16 residues. V lost 5 bases, J lost 14 bases, and 18 bases stayed unmatched. The TCR was taken from a woman in her 30s with COVID-19, enrolled during active disease. What was sequenced was peripheral blood. The V and J genes are TRBV3-1 (or the pseudogene TRBV3-2) and TRBJ2-5, with TRBD2 matching over 12 bases. The CDR3 DNA sequence: TGTGCCAGCAGCTCCCGGACTAGCGGGGAGCTGGCACGCGGCTACTTC. This encodes CASSSRTSGELARGYF.